The 8 T cell receptor beta chains presented below share a single source sample, sequenced in a study of metastatic and nonmetastatic thyroid tumors (dated by TCRdb to about 2020). Library prep was done by PCR. The instrument given in TCRdb is Illumina HiSeq 4000. TCRdb reprocessed the public reads (quality trimming at Q25 with fastp, clone calling with MiXCR) and kept in-frame beta chains. This sample holds approximately 42,000 clones; 20% to 30% were observed only once. Around 15% of the sample goes to the ten largest clones. No patient had received any treatment before thyroid surgery. The sequenced sample was tumor tissue. These receptors all come from a female donor with papillary thyroid cancer or a benign thyroid nodule (not recorded which). Some clones in this sample may be carry-over from other donors' samples.

In its sample, this clone is medium-sized (0.01 to 0.1%). The genes are TRBV10-1 and TRBJ2-1; the D is unclear. Germline values: CDR1 WNHNN, CDR2 SYGVQD (reference sequence). There are 14 residues in the CDR3. V was cut by 4 bases and J by 1 base, with 8 bases left in between. CDR3 coding DNA: TGCGCCAGCAGTGTGCGTGATTCCTACAATGAGCAGTTCTTC. It codes for CASSVRDSYNEQFF.

A word on this clone: Possible read error: a much larger clone is one base away. It is likely a read error, because the conserved phenylalanine at the end of the CDR3 is missing. The V and J genes are TRBV5-5 and TRBJ2-5; D ambiguous. The germline V gene has CDR1 SGHKS and CDR2 YYEKEE (reference sequence). Trimming cost V 2 bases and J 5 bases, with 13 bases left between them. The CDR3 extends over 14 amino acids. This CDR3 is CASSFALKMETQYI. The CDR3 bases are TGTGCCAGCAGCTTTGCACTAAAGATGGAGACCCAGTACATC.

At least ten counts were recorded for this clone. V is TRBV5-5 and J is TRBJ2-3; TRBD1 might be the D (6 bases). Trimming took off 4 bases at V and 4 bases at J, with 10 bases between the two ends. The CDR3 spans 13 residues. Looked up from germline, CDR1 is SGHKS and CDR2 is YYEKEE (reference sequence). CDR3 region: CASSRDRPDTQYF. The CDR3 DNA sequence: TGTGCCAGCAGCCGTGACAGGCCAGATACGCAGTATTTT. Supplemented by reference TRBV5-5 and TRBJ2-3, the full variable domain reads DAGVTQSPTHLIKTRGQQVTLRCSPISGHKSVSWYQQVLGQGPQFIFQYYEKEERGRGNFPDRFSARQFPNYSSELNVNALLLGDSALYLCASSRDRPDTQYFGPGTRLTVL.

The sample holds many counts of this clone. Because the CDR3 is missing its conserved closing phenylalanine or tryptophan, this is likely a read error. The gene calls are TRBV7-2 and TRBJ1-2, with 7 bases aligning to TRBD1. With 5 bases clipped from V and 6 bases from J, the junction kept 6 bases outside the gene matches. CDR1 and CDR2 from the germline V gene are SGHTA and FQGNSA. This CDR3 has 13 amino acids. The CDR3 DNA reads as TGTGCCAGCAGCCCGACAGGGTACGATGGCTACACCCTC. It encodes CASSPTGYDGYTL.

The chain employs TRBV13 and TRBJ2-6; TRBD2 is a possible D gene (7 bases). CDR3 size: 16 residues. Germline V gene data show CDR1 as PRHDT and CDR2 as FYEKMQ (reference sequence). The V and J ends lost 6 bases and 2 bases respectively, with 14 bases between them. The CDR3 sequence: CASSTGGETGANVLTF. CDR3 coding DNA: TGTGCCAGCAGTACGGGGGGCGAAACTGGGGCCAACGTCCTGACTTTC. Based on the CDR3 plus reference TRBV13 and TRBJ2-6, the full variable domain is AAGVIQSPRHLIKEKRETATLKCYPIPRHDTVYWYQQGPGQDPQFLISFYEKMQSDKGSIPDRFSAQQFSDYHSELNMSSLELGDSALYFCASSTGGETGANVLTFGAGSRLTVL.

Note on this clone: Lacking the conserved final phenylalanine or tryptophan, this CDR3 likely reflects a read error. The V call is TRBV5-1, the J call TRBJ1-2; tentative D call: TRBD1 (6 bases). CDR1 and CDR2 from the germline V gene are SGHRS and YFSETQ. V dropped 4 bases and J dropped 0 bases, with 10 bases sitting between them. The CDR3 contains 14 residues. CDR3 nucleotides: TGCGCCAGCAGCATAGGGACACCTAACTATGGCTACACCTTA. It is translated as CASSIGTPNYGYTL.

In this sample, this clone turned up many times. The J gene is TRBJ2-7, the V gene TRBV13; unclear D gene. Germline CDR1 PRHDT, CDR2 FYEKMQ (reference sequence). CDR3 length: 15 residues. V gave up 4 bases and J gave up 1 base, with 14 bases separating them. The CDR3 DNA is TGTGCCAGCAGCTCTCGAGGCAGTCAGTCCTACGAGCAGTACTTC. Translation gives CASSSRGSQSYEQYF.

The chain employs TRBV20-1 and TRBJ2-7, with TRBD2 identical over 9 bases. V gave up 7 bases and J gave up 4 bases; unmatched junction bases: 20. The CDR3 is made up of 17 amino acids. CDR1 DFQATT and CDR2 SNEGSKA come from the germline V gene (reference sequence). The CDR3 sequence: CSVRTGLALGTKYEQYF. The CDR3 DNA reads as TGCAGTGTTAGGACCGGACTAGCGTTGGGGACGAAATACGAGCAGTACTTC.